Detailed here is one T cell receptor beta chain. Some clones are missing from TCRdb's copy, which holds only in-frame ones; the method was immunoSEQ multiplex PCR. The data contain roughly 140,000 clones, about 91% of them singletons. This CDR3 spans 14 amino acids. Germline values: CDR1 DFQATT, CDR2 SNEGSKA (reference sequence). V dropped 3 bases and J dropped 4; count of bases not matched to a gene: 8. The data originate from a study of blood T cell repertoires in COVID-19. The sample comprised peripheral blood. The chain joins TRBV20-1 to TRBJ1-2, with TRBD1 matching 7 bases. This TCR was recovered from a human donor in a cohort sampled during active COVID-19. CDR3 DNA: TGCAGTGCTAGTACGAGGGGGCGCGGCTATGGCTACACCTTC. Encoded protein: CSASTRGRGYGYTF.